The rows below give T cell receptor beta chains drawn from one sample of a study of shared T cell receptors in the human thymus. Sequenced by immunoSEQ multiplex PCR; TCRdb stores in-frame clones only, minus some. The sample has hundreds of thousands of clones, over 75% seen once. The same sample was also studied in work on human thymus T cells.

What was sequenced was thymocytes. The receptors stem from a boy under three years old with a congenital heart defect. The CDR3 runs from the conserved cysteine through the conserved F or W. The D gene is left open where the match is weak. Clone size, where shown, is once, few, many, or a class for clones that have expanded.

d_call j_call clone_size v_call cdr3_aa cdr3_nt
. TRBJ2-5 . TRBV10-2 CASQGVGGPEETQYF TGCGCCAGCCAAGGCGTCGGGGGGCCCGAAGAGACCCAGTACTTC
TRBD2 TRBJ2-2 . TRBV7-2 CASSLGPPQREYNGELFF TGTGCCAGCAGCTTAGGCCCCCCCCAGCGGGAGTATAACGGGGAGCTGTTTTTT
TRBD2 TRBJ2-2 . TRBV7-6 CASSLGREVHTGELFF TGTGCCAGCAGCTTGGGGCGGGAGGTACACACCGGGGAGCTGTTTTTT
TRBD2 TRBJ2-7 . TRBV7-9 CASSLSPGLAGGPTFEQYF TGTGCCAGCAGCTTATCACCGGGACTAGCGGGAGGGCCCACTTTCGAGCAGTACTTC
. TRBJ2-1 . TRBV9 CASSGAKRASYNEQFF TGTGCCAGCAGCGGAGCTAAGCGGGCCTCCTACAATGAGCAGTTCTTC
TRBD1 TRBJ1-2 . TRBV7-9 CASSQGQGGGYTF TGTGCCAGCAGCCAGGGACAGGGCGGTGGCTACACCTTC
TRBD1 TRBJ1-2 . TRBV29-1 CSVEDQRDRGLGGYTF TGCAGCGTTGAAGACCAGCGGGACAGGGGGTTGGGAGGCTACACCTTC
TRBD2 TRBJ2-7 . TRBV11-2 CASSHAGLAFHEQYF TGTGCCAGCAGCCATGCGGGACTAGCTTTCCACGAGCAGTACTTC
. TRBJ2-2 once TRBV10-3 CAISEPRDTSNTGELFF TGTGCCATCAGTGAACCTAGGGACACATCGAACACCGGGGAGCTGTTTTTT
. TRBJ1-6 . TRBV28 CASSFSEDPGHNSPLHF TGTGCCAGCAGTTTCTCAGAAGACCCAGGCCATAATTCACCCCTCCACTTT
. TRBJ2-7 . TRBV4-3 CASSPGGSAYEQYF TGCGCCAGCAGCCCAGGTGGGAGTGCCTACGAGCAGTACTTC
. TRBJ1-6 . TRBV14 CASSQRPLGKGSPLHF TGTGCCAGCAGCCAAAGGCCCCTGGGGAAGGGGTCACCCCTCCACTTT
TRBD1 TRBJ2-6 . TRBV29-1 CSVGGWQGAGGGANVLTF TGCAGCGTTGGAGGTTGGCAGGGGGCGGGTGGTGGGGCCAACGTCCTGACTTTC
TRBD1 TRBJ1-5 . TRBV6-6 CASRTQGASNQPQHF TGTGCCAGCAGAACACAGGGGGCTAGCAATCAGCCCCAGCATTTT
TRBD2 TRBJ2-1 . TRBV9 CASSRTSGRALSSNEQFF TGTGCCAGCTCCCGGACTAGCGGGAGGGCTTTATCTTCTAATGAGCAGTTCTTC
. TRBJ2-3 . TRBV5-6 CASSLDRADTQYF TGTGCCAGCAGCTTGGACCGCGCAGATACGCAGTATTTT
TRBD1 TRBJ1-2 . TRBV6-5 CASTPDRGRYGYTF TGTGCCAGCACCCCGGACAGGGGTAGGTATGGCTACACCTTC
. TRBJ2-4 once TRBV15 CATSTPAAEPTLAKNIQYF TGTGCCACCAGCACCCCGGCGGCCGAACCGACCTTAGCCAAAAACATTCAGTACTTC
. TRBJ1-1 . TRBV19 CASQGNTEAFF TGTGCCAGCCAGGGAAACACTGAAGCTTTCTTT
TRBD2 TRBJ2-4 . TRBV5-1 CASSQGTSDCKNIQYF TGCGCCAGCAGCCAGGGGACTAGCGATTGTAAAAACATTCAGTACTTC
. TRBJ2-7 . TRBV25-1 CASSARQPNTFNEQYF TGTGCCAGCAGTGCTCGACAGCCCAACACCTTCAACGAGCAGTACTTC
. TRBJ2-2 . TRBV9 CASSVATPGDTGELFF TGTGCCAGCAGCGTAGCTACTCCAGGGGACACCGGGGAGCTGTTTTTT
TRBD1 TRBJ1-2 . TRBV6-5 CASSYDRTGPGYTF TGTGCCAGCAGTTACGACCGGACAGGGCCGGGCTACACCTTC
. TRBJ2-3 . TRBV7-9 CASSLLSDTQYF TGTGCCAGCAGCTTACTATCAGATACGCAGTATTTT
TRBD1 TRBJ1-5 few TRBV19 CASGTGESNQPQHF TGTGCCAGTGGGACAGGGGAAAGCAATCAGCCCCAGCATTTT
TRBD1 TRBJ2-5 once TRBV5-1 CASSFTGVNTASQETQYF TGCGCCAGCAGTTTTACAGGGGTAAATACCGCCTCTCAAGAGACCCAGTACTTC
TRBD2 TRBJ2-1 . TRBV5-4 CASSLALREGTYNEQFF TGTGCCAGCAGCTTGGCCCTGCGGGAGGGAACTTACAATGAGCAGTTCTTC
TRBD1 TRBJ1-3 . TRBV10-2 CASSSSKDRSSGNTIYF TGCGCCAGCAGTTCGTCAAAGGACAGGAGCTCTGGAAACACCATATATTTT
TRBD1 TRBJ2-7 . TRBV7-6 CASSLDVADRVYEQYF TGTGCCAGCAGCTTAGATGTGGCGGACAGGGTCTACGAGCAGTACTTC
TRBD2 TRBJ2-1 . TRBV9 CASSNRTSSPNLTPYNEQFF TGTGCCAGCAGCAACCGGACTAGCAGTCCCAACCTAACTCCCTACAATGAGCAGTTCTTC
. TRBJ2-1 . TRBV27 CASSLGTHSLHEQFF TGTGCCAGCAGCTTAGGGACTCATTCGCTACATGAGCAGTTCTTC
TRBD2 TRBJ2-1 . TRBV19 CASNAGGPYNPSYNEQFF TGTGCCAGTAACGCGGGGGGCCCCTACAATCCTTCCTACAATGAGCAGTTCTTC
TRBD1 TRBJ1-4 few TRBV6-5 CASSPGQGSEKLFF TGTGCCAGCAGTCCGGGACAGGGGAGTGAAAAACTGTTTTTT
. TRBJ2-3 . TRBV5-6 CASSLGGGGADTQYF TGTGCCAGCAGCTTGGGAGGGGGAGGGGCAGATACGCAGTATTTT
TRBD1 TRBJ1-5 . TRBV2 CASRTGGEESNQPQHF TGTGCCAGCAGGACAGGGGGCGAGGAGAGCAATCAGCCCCAGCATTTT
TRBD1 TRBJ2-6 . TRBV7-7 CASSPGTADSGANVLTF TGTGCTAGCAGCCCAGGGACAGCTGACTCTGGGGCCAACGTCCTGACTTTC
TRBD2 TRBJ2-7 . TRBV4-3 CASSQGLAGGPPLLPLGEQYF TGCGCCAGCAGCCAGGGACTAGCGGGAGGGCCCCCCCTCCTACCCTTGGGGGAGCAGTACTTC
. TRBJ1-3 . TRBV28 CASTQGADICSGNTIYF TGTGCCAGCACACAAGGGGCCGACATCTGCTCTGGAAACACCATATATTTT
. TRBJ2-7 . TRBV7-2 CASSRHPSAPSSYEQYF TGTGCCAGCAGCCGCCATCCTAGCGCGCCGAGCTCCTACGAGCAGTACTTC
TRBD1 TRBJ1-6 . TRBV27 CASSSHRGAPNNSPLHF TGTGCCAGCAGTTCTCACAGGGGGGCCCCTAATAATTCACCCCTCCACTTT
TRBD1 TRBJ1-1 few TRBV6-5 CASRPPGQINTEAFF TGTGCCAGCAGGCCCCCGGGACAGATCAACACTGAAGCTTTCTTT
. TRBJ2-7 . TRBV5-6 CASSPYVGDRAYEQYF TGTGCCAGCAGCCCCTATGTCGGAGACAGAGCCTACGAGCAGTACTTC
TRBD2 TRBJ2-3 . TRBV4-2 CASSQDRLLANTDTQYF TGTGCCAGCAGCCAAGACAGGTTACTAGCGAACACAGATACGCAGTATTTT
TRBD1 TRBJ2-1 . TRBV4-1 CASSQGLYSVGQLSYNEQFF TGCGCCAGCAGCCAAGGGCTTTATTCGGTGGGACAGCTATCCTACAATGAGCAGTTCTTC
. TRBJ2-5 . TRBV10-3 CAISEEGTGGNPQETQYF TGTGCCATCAGTGAGGAAGGAACGGGGGGCAACCCCCAAGAGACCCAGTACTTC
TRBD1 TRBJ1-1 once TRBV11-2 CASSPGTGVRPGAFF TGTGCCAGCAGCCCAGGGACAGGGGTACGCCCCGGAGCTTTCTTT
. TRBJ2-1 . TRBV25-1 CASSVYNEQFF TGTGCCAGCAGTGTATACAATGAGCAGTTCTTC
. TRBJ1-2 . TRBV5-6 CASSATRDTYGYTF TGTGCCAGCAGCGCAACCAGGGACACCTATGGCTACACCTTC
. TRBJ1-1 . TRBV4-3 CASSQGLGHSEAFF TGCGCCAGCAGCCAAGGCCTTGGGCACAGTGAAGCTTTCTTT
. TRBJ2-7 once TRBV11-1 CASSLGPQPPSYEQYF TGTGCCAGCAGCTTAGGTCCACAGCCTCCCTCCTACGAGCAGTACTTC
TRBD1 TRBJ2-2 once TRBV5-1 CASRGQGSTGELFF TGCGCCAGCCGAGGACAGGGGAGCACCGGGGAGCTGTTTTTT
TRBD1 TRBJ1-1 . TRBV10-3 CAISGGPRQGSENTEAFF TGTGCCATCAGTGGGGGTCCCAGACAGGGGTCGGAGAACACTGAAGCTTTCTTT
. TRBJ1-5 . TRBV28 CASSPGTPFDSNQPQHF TGTGCCAGCAGTCCCGGGACTCCTTTTGATAGCAATCAGCCCCAGCATTTT
. TRBJ2-7 once TRBV6-5 CASSPLPEDSYEQYF TGTGCCAGCAGTCCACTACCAGAAGACTCCTACGAGCAGTACTTC